Below, 11 T cell receptor beta chains from the same sample are listed, as sequenced in a study of T cell responses to AZD1222 COVID-19 vaccine. Here immunoSEQ multiplex PCR was the method, and the copy in TCRdb shows in-frame clones only, minus some. The sample shows 250,000 to 300,000 clones, 94% of them seen only once. The material sequenced was peripheral blood, taken 28 days after the second AZD1222 dose. These receptors were taken from an adult who received the AZD1222 COVID-19 vaccine.

The CDR3 coding sequence is TGTGCCAGCAGTTTATCTGGGCAGTACTATAGCAATCAGCCCCAGCATTTT. It encodes CASSLSGQYYSNQPQHF. The rearrangement joins TRBV28 to TRBJ1-5, with D unclear. V lost 1 base, J lost 0 bases, and 13 bases lay in between. This CDR3 contains 17 residues. Germline assignment: CDR1 MDHEN and CDR2 SYDVKM.

The V and J genes are TRBV5-1 and TRBJ2-7; perhaps TRBD1 as D (6 bases). Germline CDR1 SGHRS, CDR2 YFSETQ. The CDR3 extends over 14 amino acids. Between the trimmed V and J ends, which lost 5 bases and 1 base, there was a span of 13 bases. CDR3 sequence reads: CASRVGALSYEQYF. The CDR3 DNA follows: TGCGCCAGCAGAGTGGGGGCCCTATCCTACGAGCAGTACTTC.

The V and J genes are TRBV5-4 and TRBJ2-7; 9 bases are shared with TRBD1. CDR1 and CDR2 (germline): SGHNT, YYREEE (reference sequence). With 4 bases clipped from V and 5 bases from J, the junction kept 7 bases outside the gene matches. The CDR3 sequence is 14 residues long. CDR3 in DNA: TGTGCCAGCAGCCGGGACAGGGCTGCAGACGAGCAGTACTTC. Its protein is CASSRDRAADEQYF.

The rearrangement joins TRBV19 to TRBJ2-1; a weak D match, TRBD1 (5 bases). This CDR3 is 13 amino acids long. The V and J ends lost 4 bases and 5 bases respectively, with 9 bases between them. CDR1 and CDR2 (germline): LNHDA, SQIVND (reference sequence). CDR3 sequence: CASSTTAHNEQFF. The CDR3 region has the DNA TGTGCCAGTAGTACGACAGCTCACAATGAGCAGTTCTTC.

The V gene is TRBV29-1, the J gene TRBJ1-1; D unresolved. The germline gives CDR1 SQVTM, CDR2 ANQGSEA. The CDR3 runs to 11 residues. Trimming shortened V by 3 bases and J by 4 bases, and 6 bases separated the two germline ends. Here the CDR3 reads CSVEEATEAFF. The CDR3, as DNA: TGCAGCGTTGAGGAGGCCACTGAAGCTTTCTTT.

The chain links TRBV27 to TRBJ1-1; no clear D. The CDR3 extends over 12 amino acids. Per germline, CDR1 MNHEY and CDR2 SMNVEV (reference sequence). Between the trimmed V and J ends, which lost 6 bases and 7 bases, there was a span of 12 bases. For the CDR3, the DNA is TGTGCCAGCAGGACCGGTGGAATTGAAGCTTTCTTT. Amino acid sequence: CASRTGGIEAFF.

The CDR3 spells CASSLGTGSSYEQYF. CDR3 bases: TGTGCCAGCAGTCTCGGGACAGGGAGCTCCTACGAGCAGTACTTC. This sequence joins TRBV27 and TRBJ2-7, with 9 positions matching TRBD1. Germline V lookup: CDR1 MNHEY, CDR2 SMNVEV (reference sequence). The CDR3 contains 15 residues. Germline trimming cut 5 bases from V and 0 bases from J; bases unmatched to any gene: 5.

This chain joins TRBV5-5 and TRBJ1-2; TRBD1 is a possible D gene (6 bases). Trimming took 1 base from V and 2 from J, leaving 12 bases between them. This CDR3 is 15 amino acids long. Per germline, CDR1 SGHKS and CDR2 YYEKEE (reference sequence). The CDR3 DNA follows: TGTGCCAGCAGCTTGATGCCAAGGGGGAACTATGGCTACACCTTC. Protein sequence: CASSLMPRGNYGYTF.

This rearrangement joins TRBV5-6 to TRBJ1-2; no definite D call. Trimming shortened V by 0 bases and J by 3 bases, and 9 bases separated the two germline ends. CDR3 size: 14 residues. Germline V gene sequence: CDR1 SGHDT, CDR2 YYEEEE. The CDR3 DNA reads as TGTGCCAGCAGCTTGGCCGGCAGAGACTATGGCTACACCTTC. The encoded protein is CASSLAGRDYGYTF.

CDR3 sequence (DNA): TGTGCCAGCAGCGTAGCTGGGCTAGCCAGCTACAATGAGCAGTTCTTC. As protein: CASSVAGLASYNEQFF. The genes are TRBV9 and TRBJ2-1; D is possibly TRBD2 (5 bases). Germline V gene sequence: CDR1 SGDLS, CDR2 YYNGEE. The CDR3 contains 16 residues. V lost 0 bases and J 3 bases, leaving 13 bases between the germline ends.

V gene TRBV27 combines with J gene TRBJ2-1; 9 nucleotides align to TRBD2. Germline loops: CDR1 MNHEY, CDR2 SMNVEV (reference sequence). Unmatched junction bases numbered 5, after V lost 3 bases and J lost 8 bases. The CDR3 consists of 14 residues. The CDR3 region is CASSFSGSSDEQFF. The CDR3 nucleotides are TGTGCCAGCAGTTTTAGCGGGAGTTCGGATGAGCAGTTCTTC.